This T cell receptor beta chain was identified in a study of low-dose radiotherapy and immunotherapy resistance in tumors. Turning to the study itself: Doses delivered to Cohort 2 were 1 Gy per fraction every two weeks, amounting to 13 Gy over 26 weeks. Intravenous ipilimumab 1 mg/kg every six weeks was given with nivolumab 240 mg every two weeks. Aspirin was administered orally at 300 mg daily for four cycles, commencing on cycle 1 day 1.

The germline gives CDR1 KGHSH, CDR2 LQKENI. This CDR3 spans 19 amino acids. Trimming at V came to 1 base and at J to 2 bases, leaving 13 bases not matched to a gene. The PCR that amplified TCRs ran for approximately 20 cycles, relying on a constant-region primer and a V-primer adapter. TCRdb ran MiXCR on the reads and lists one entry per CDR3 protein. The sample consists of tens of thousands of distinct CDR3 sequences, 12% of them appearing once. This clonotype was observed many times. Time point in this sample: before trial treatment. All eligible patients presented with advanced solid tumors that contained no tumor-infiltrating lymphocytes.

The source was PBMCs, collected before treatment. The clonotype comes from a female donor with ovarian cancer. The V gene is TRBV18, the J gene TRBJ1-2, with 10 bases fitting TRBD1. As DNA, the CDR3 is TGTGCCAGCTCACCACGGGCCCCCGGGACAGGGGTATGGAACTATGGCTACACCTTC. Translation gives CASSPRAPGTGVWNYGYTF.